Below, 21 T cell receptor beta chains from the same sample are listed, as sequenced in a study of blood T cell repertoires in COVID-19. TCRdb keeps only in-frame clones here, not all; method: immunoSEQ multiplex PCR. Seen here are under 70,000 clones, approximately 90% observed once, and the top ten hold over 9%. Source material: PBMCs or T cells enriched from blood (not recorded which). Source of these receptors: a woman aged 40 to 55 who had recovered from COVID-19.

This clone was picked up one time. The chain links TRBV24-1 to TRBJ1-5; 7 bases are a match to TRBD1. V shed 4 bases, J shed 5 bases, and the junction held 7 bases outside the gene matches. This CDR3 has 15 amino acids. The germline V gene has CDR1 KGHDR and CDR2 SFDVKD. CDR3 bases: TGTGCCACCAGTGACCGGGACAGCCCACATCAGCCCCAGCATTTT. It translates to CATSDRDSPHQPQHF.

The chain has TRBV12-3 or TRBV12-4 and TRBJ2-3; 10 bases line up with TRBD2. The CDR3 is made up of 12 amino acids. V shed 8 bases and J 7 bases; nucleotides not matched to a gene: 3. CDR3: CASASGGYTQYF. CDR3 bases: TGTGCCAGCGCTAGCGGGGGCTATACGCAGTATTTT.

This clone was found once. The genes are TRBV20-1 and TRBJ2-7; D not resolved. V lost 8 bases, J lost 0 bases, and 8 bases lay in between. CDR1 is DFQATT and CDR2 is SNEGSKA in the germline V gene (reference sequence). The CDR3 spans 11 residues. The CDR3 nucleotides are TGCAGTCCCTTCTGCTCCTACGAGCAGTACTTC. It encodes CSPFCSYEQYF.

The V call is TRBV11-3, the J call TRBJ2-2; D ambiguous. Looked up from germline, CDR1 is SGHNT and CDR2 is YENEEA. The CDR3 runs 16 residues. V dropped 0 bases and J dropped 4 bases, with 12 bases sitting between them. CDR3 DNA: TGTGCCAGCAGCTTAGATTTGCAGCCGGGCACCGGGGAGCTGTTTTTT. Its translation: CASSLDLQPGTGELFF.

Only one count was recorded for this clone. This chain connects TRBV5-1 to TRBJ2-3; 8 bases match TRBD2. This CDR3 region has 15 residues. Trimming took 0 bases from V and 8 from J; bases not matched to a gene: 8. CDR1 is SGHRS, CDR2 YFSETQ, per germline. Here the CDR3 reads CASSLEIAGGGTQYF. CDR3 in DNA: TGCGCCAGCAGCTTGGAGATCGCGGGGGGTGGTACGCAGTATTTT.

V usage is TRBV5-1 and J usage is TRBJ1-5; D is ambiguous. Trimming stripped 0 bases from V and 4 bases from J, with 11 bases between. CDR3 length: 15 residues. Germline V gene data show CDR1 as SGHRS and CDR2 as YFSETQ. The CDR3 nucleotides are TGCGCCAGCAGCTTGGAGGAGGCCCGGAATCAGCCCCAGCATTTT. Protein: CASSLEEARNQPQHF. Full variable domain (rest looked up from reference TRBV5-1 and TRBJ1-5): KAGVTQTPRYLIKTRGQQVTLSCSPISGHRSVSWYQQTPGQGLQFLFEYFSETQRNKGNFPGRFSGRQFSNSRSEMNVSTLELGDSALYLCASSLEEARNQPQHFGDGTRLSIL.

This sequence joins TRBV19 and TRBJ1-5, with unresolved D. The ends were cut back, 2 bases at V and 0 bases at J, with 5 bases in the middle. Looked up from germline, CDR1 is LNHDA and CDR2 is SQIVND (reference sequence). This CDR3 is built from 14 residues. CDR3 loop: CASSIHSSNQPQHF. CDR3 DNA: TGTGCCAGTAGTATACACAGTAGCAATCAGCCCCAGCATTTT.

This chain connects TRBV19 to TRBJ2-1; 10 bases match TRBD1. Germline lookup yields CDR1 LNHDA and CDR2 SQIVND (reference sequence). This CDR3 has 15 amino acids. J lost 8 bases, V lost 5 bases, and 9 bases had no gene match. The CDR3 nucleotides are TGTGCCAGTAGTCCCGGACAGGGGGGGTACGATGAGCAGTTCTTC. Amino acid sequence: CASSPGQGGYDEQFF.

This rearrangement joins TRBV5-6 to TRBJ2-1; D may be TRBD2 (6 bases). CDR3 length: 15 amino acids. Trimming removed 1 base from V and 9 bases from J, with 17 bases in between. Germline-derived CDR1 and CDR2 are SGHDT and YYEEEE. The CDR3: CASSLYGVRGGEQFF. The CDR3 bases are TGTGCCAGCAGCTTGTATGGGGTTCGGGGAGGTGAGCAGTTCTTC.

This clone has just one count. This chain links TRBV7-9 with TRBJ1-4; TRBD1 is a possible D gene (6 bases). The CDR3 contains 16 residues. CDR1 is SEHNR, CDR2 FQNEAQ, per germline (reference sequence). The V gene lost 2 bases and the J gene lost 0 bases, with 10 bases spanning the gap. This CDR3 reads CASSLRGATTNEKLFF. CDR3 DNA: TGTGCCAGCAGCTTACGGGGGGCCACAACTAATGAAAAACTGTTTTTT.

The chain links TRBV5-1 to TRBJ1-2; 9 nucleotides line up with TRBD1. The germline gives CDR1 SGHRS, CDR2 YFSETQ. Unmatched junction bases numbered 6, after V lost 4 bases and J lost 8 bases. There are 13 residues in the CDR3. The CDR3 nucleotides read TGCGCCAGCAGCCTCTCACAGGGGGCCGGCTACACCTTC. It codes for CASSLSQGAGYTF.

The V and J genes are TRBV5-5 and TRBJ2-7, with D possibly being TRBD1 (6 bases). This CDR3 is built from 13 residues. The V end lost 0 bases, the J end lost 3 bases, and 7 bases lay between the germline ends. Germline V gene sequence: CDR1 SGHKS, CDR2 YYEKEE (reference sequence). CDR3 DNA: TGTGCCAGCAGCTTGGGGACAGACTACGAGCAGTACTTC. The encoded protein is CASSLGTDYEQYF.

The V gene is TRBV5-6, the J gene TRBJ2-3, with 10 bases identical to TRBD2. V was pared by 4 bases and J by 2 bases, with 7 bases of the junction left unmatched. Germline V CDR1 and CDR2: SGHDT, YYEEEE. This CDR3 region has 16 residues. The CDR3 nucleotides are TGTGCCAGCAGCGTGCGGACTAGCGGCCTCACAGATACGCAGTATTTT. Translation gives CASSVRTSGLTDTQYF.

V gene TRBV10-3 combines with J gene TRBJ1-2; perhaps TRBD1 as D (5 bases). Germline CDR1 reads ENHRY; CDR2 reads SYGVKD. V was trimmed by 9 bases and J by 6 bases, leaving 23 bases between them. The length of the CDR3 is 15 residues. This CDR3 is CAINIQGGQANGYTF. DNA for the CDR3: TGTGCCATTAATATCCAGGGTGGGCAGGCGAATGGCTACACCTTC.

Here the CDR3 DNA reads TGTGCCAGCACCCAGGGGGACAGGGATCAGCCCCAGCATTTT. Translated, it gives CASTQGDRDQPQHF. V gene TRBV2 combines with J gene TRBJ1-5; TRBD1 aligns across 9 bases. Germline values: CDR1 SNHLY, CDR2 FYNNEI. V was clipped by 7 bases and J by 5 bases; unmatched bases: 6. The CDR3 runs 14 residues.

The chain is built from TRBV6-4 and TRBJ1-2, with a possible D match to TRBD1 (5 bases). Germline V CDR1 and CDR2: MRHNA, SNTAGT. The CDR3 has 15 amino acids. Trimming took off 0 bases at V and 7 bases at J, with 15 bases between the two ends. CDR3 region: CASSDSMPGMGGYTF. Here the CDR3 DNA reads TGTGCCAGCAGTGACTCGATGCCAGGGATGGGTGGCTACACCTTC.

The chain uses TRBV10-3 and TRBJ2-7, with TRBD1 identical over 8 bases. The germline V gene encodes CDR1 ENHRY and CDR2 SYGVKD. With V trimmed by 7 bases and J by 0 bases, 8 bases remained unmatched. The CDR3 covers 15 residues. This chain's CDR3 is CAITLGDRSSYEQYF. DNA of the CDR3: TGTGCCATCACCTTAGGGGACAGGAGCTCCTACGAGCAGTACTTC.

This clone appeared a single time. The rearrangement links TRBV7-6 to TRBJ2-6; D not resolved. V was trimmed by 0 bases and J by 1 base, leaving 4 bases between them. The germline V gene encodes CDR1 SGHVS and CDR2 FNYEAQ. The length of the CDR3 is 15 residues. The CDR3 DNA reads TGTGCCAGCAGCTTAGCCCAGTCTGGGGCCAACGTCCTGACTTTC. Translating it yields CASSLAQSGANVLTF.

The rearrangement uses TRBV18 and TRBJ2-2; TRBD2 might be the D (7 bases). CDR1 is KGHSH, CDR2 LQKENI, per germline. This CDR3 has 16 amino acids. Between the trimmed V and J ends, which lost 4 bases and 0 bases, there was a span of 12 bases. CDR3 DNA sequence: TGTGCCAGCTCACGAAGGGGGGGATCGAACACCGGGGAGCTGTTTTTT. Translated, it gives CASSRRGGSNTGELFF.

CDR3 coding DNA: TGTGCCAGCAGCTTAGCGCGGGGGAATGAGCAGTTCTTC. The encoded protein is CASSLARGNEQFF. The chain uses TRBV11-1 and TRBJ2-1; TRBD2 agrees at 7 bases. The CDR3 is 13 amino acids. The germline gives CDR1 SGHAT, CDR2 FQDESV (reference sequence). Losses at the gene ends were 0 bases for V and 7 bases for J; bases not matched to a gene: 0.

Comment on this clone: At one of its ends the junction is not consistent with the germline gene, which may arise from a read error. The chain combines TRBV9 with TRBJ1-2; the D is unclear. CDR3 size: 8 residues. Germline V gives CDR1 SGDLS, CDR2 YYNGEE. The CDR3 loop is CASSDGEF. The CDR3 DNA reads TGTGCCAGCAGCGATGGAGAGTTC.